This T cell receptor beta chain was recorded in a study of T cell responses to AZD1222 COVID-19 vaccine. Findings of the study overall: Repertoire sampling happened only post peak T cell response.

As concerns this clone: The antigen is not known.

Generated by immunoSEQ multiplex PCR, the TCRdb table keeps only in-frame clones and is missing some. The sample carries around 76,000 clones, less than 90% recorded once. This CDR3 contains 8 residues. Germline V gene sequence: CDR1 MNHEY, CDR2 SMNVEV (reference sequence). The V and J ends lost 9 bases and 11 bases respectively, with 6 bases between them. This TCR was sampled from an adult in good health. The sample here was peripheral blood, taken on day 0 of AZD1222 vaccination. This chain links TRBV27 with TRBJ2-3; D not resolved. The chain's CDR3 is CARIRQYF. The CDR3 coding sequence is TGTGCCAGGATTAGGCAGTATTTT.